The 6 T cell receptor beta chains given below trace back to one sample, sequenced in a study of blood T cell repertoires in COVID-19. Assay used: immunoSEQ multiplex PCR; TCRdb lists only in-frame clones, some missing. The data hold 15,000 to 20,000 clones, with roughly 81% observed a single time. Input material: peripheral blood. The receptors derive from a man aged 60 to 69 with acute or convalescent COVID-19.

The rearrangement links TRBV18 to TRBJ2-1; 10 bases line up with TRBD2. J lost 8 bases, V lost 1 base, and 8 bases had no gene match. This CDR3 has 16 amino acids. CDR1 and CDR2 (germline): KGHSH, LQKENI. CDR3 residues: CASSPQWSGGADEQFF. In DNA, the CDR3 is TGTGCCAGCTCACCACAGTGGAGCGGGGGGGCCGATGAGCAGTTCTTC.

This chain links TRBV19 with TRBJ2-2; D perhaps matches TRBD1 (5 bases). Germline V gene data show CDR1 as LNHDA and CDR2 as SQIVND (reference sequence). V lost 2 bases and J lost 3, with 7 bases in between. CDR3 length equals 14 residues. The chain's CDR3 is CASSIKGYTGELFF. Written as DNA, the CDR3 is TGTGCCAGTAGTATAAAGGGGTACACCGGGGAGCTGTTTTTT.

The CDR3 region has the DNA TGTGCCAGCAGTTTACCCTCCGGGGCCCTGGAGGGGACCCAGTACTTC. Translated: CASSLPSGALEGTQYF. The chain carries TRBV7-2 and TRBJ2-5; D perhaps matches TRBD2 (6 bases). From germline, CDR1 is SGHTA and CDR2 FQGNSA. This CDR3 region has 16 residues. Trimming shortened V by 6 bases and J by 7 bases, and 24 bases separated the two germline ends.

This clone was found once. The chain employs TRBV10-3 and TRBJ1-5, with 8 positions matching TRBD1. CDR3 length: 15 residues. The germline CDR1 and CDR2 sequences are ENHRY and SYGVKD. The ends lost 2 bases at V and 3 bases at J; junction bases unmatched: 3. The chain's CDR3 is CAISEGQGANQPQHF. CDR3 DNA sequence: TGTGCCATCAGTGAGGGACAGGGAGCCAATCAGCCCCAGCATTTT.

The V call is TRBV24-1, the J call TRBJ1-1, with 7 positions matching TRBD1. Losses at the gene ends were 2 bases for V and 4 bases for J; bases not matched to a gene: 6. This CDR3 spans 15 amino acids. Germline V lookup: CDR1 KGHDR, CDR2 SFDVKD. The CDR3 sequence is CATSDSRQGGTEAFF. The CDR3 region has the DNA TGTGCCACCAGTGATTCCCGACAGGGAGGCACTGAAGCTTTCTTT.

The chain has TRBV6-5 and TRBJ2-2, with D possibly TRBD2 on 5 matching bases. The CDR3 is 14 amino acids. Germline-derived CDR1 and CDR2 are MNHEY and SVGAGI. Trimming stripped 2 bases from V and 3 bases from J, with 7 bases between. Here the CDR3 DNA reads TGTGCCAGCAGTTACACCGGGGACACCGGGGAGCTGTTTTTT. Amino acids: CASSYTGDTGELFF.